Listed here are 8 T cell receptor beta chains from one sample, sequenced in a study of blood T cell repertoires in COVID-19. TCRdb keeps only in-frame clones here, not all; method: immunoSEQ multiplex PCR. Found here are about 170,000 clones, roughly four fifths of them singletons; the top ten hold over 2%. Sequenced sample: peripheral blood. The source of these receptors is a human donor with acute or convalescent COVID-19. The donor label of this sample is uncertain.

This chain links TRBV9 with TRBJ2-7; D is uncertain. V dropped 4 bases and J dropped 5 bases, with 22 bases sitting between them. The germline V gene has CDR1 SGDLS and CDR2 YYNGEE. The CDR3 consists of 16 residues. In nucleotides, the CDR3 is TGTGCCAGCAGCCCCTCTTCCAGGCCTCGTCCCCACGAGCAGTACTTC. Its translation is CASSPSSRPRPHEQYF.

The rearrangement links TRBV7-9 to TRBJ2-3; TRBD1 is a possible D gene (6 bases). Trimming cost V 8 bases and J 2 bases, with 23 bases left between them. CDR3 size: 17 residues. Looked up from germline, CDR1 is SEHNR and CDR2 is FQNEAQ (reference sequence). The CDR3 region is CASSRPTGPSDTDTQYF. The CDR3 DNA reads TGTGCCAGCTCCCGCCCGACAGGTCCTTCTGACACAGATACGCAGTATTTT.

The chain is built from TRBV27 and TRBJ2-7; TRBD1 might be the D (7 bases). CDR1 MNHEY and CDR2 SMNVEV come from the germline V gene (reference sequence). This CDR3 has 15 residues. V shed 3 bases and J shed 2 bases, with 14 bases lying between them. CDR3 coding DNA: TGTGCCAGCAGTTTCGAGCCAGGGGGGCCCTACGAGCAGTACTTC. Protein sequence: CASSFEPGGPYEQYF.

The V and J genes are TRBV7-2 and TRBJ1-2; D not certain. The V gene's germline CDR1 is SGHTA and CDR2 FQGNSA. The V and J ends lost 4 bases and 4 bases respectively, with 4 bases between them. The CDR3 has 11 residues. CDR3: CASSSGYGYTF. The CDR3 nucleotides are TGTGCCAGCAGCTCAGGCTATGGCTACACCTTC.

Here the CDR3 DNA reads TGTGCCAGCAGCCCGGCGACGGGAGGCTACACCTTC. Protein sequence: CASSPATGGYTF. V is TRBV7-9 and J is TRBJ1-2, with unresolved D. Trimming left V 5 bases short and J 8 bases short, with 12 bases between. CDR1 and CDR2 (germline): SEHNR, FQNEAQ (reference sequence). This CDR3 has 12 amino acids.

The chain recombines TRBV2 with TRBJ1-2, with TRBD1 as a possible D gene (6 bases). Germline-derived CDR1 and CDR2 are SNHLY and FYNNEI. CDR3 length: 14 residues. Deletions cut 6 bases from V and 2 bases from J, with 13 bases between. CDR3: CASRERGLNYGYTF. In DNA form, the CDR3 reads TGTGCCAGCAGGGAGAGGGGGTTAAACTATGGCTACACCTTC.

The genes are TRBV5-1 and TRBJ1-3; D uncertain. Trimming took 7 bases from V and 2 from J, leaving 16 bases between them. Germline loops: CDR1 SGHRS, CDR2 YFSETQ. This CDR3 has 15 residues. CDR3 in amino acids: CASSLSPQAGNTIYF. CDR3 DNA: TGCGCCAGCTCCCTATCACCTCAGGCTGGAAACACCATATATTTT.

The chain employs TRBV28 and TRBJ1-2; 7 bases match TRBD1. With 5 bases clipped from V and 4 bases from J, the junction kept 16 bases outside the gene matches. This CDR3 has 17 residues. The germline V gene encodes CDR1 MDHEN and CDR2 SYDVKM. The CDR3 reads CASSDRVLPKAIYGYTF. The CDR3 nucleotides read TGTGCCAGCAGTGACAGGGTCCTACCCAAGGCGATCTATGGCTACACCTTC.